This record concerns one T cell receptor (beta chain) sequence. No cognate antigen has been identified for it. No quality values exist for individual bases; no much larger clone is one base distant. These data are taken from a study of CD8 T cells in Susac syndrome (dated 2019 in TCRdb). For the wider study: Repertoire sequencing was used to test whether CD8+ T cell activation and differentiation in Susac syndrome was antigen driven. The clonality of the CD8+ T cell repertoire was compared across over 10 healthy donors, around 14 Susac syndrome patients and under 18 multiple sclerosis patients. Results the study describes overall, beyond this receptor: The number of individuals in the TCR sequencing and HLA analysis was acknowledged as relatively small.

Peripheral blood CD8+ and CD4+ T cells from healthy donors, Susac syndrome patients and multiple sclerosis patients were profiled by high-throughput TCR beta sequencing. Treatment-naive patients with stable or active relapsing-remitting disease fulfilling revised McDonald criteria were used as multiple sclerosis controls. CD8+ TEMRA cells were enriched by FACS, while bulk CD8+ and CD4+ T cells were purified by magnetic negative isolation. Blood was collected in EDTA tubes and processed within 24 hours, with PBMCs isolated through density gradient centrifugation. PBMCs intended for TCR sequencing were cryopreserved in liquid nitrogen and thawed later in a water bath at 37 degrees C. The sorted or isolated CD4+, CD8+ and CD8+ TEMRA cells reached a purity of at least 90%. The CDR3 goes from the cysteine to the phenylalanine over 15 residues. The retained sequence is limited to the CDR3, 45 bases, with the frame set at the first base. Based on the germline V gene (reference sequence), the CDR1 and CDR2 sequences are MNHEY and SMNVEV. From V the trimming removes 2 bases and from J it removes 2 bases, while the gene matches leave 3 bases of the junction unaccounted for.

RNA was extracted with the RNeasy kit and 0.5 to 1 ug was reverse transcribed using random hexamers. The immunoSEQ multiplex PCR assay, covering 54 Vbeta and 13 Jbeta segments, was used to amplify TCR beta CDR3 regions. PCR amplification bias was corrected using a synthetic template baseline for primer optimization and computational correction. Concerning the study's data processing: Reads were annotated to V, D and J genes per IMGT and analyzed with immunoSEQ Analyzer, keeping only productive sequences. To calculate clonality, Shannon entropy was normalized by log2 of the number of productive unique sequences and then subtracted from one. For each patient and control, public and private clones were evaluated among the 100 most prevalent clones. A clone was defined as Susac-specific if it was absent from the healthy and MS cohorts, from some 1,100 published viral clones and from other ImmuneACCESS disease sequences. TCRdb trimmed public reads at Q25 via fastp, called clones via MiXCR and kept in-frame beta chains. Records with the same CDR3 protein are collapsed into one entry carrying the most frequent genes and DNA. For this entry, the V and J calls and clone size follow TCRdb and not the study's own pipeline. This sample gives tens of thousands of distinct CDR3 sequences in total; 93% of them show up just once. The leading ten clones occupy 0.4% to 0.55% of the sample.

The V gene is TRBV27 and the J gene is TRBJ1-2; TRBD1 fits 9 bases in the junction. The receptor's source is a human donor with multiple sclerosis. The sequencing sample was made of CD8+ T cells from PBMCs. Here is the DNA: TGTGCCAGCAGTTTAGCCGGACAGGGGAACTATGGCTACACCTTC. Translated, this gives CASSLAGQGNYGYTF.